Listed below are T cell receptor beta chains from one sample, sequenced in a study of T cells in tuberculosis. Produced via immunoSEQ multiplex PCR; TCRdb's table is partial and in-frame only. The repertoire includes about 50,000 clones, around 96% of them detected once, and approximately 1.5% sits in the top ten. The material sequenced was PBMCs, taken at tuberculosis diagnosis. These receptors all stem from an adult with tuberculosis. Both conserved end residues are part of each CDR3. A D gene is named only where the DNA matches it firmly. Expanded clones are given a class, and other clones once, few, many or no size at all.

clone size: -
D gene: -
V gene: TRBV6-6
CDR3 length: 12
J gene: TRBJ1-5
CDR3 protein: CASSYSSQPQHF
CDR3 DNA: TGTGCCAGCAGTTACTCGAGTCAGCCCCAGCATTTT

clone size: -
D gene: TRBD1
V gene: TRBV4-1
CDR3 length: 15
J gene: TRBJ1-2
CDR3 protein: CASTPGQSTNYGYTF
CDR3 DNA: TGCGCCAGCACACCGGGACAGAGCACTAACTATGGCTACACCTTC

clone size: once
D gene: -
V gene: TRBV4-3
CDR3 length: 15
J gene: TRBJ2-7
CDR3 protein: CASSQNWGLSSEQYF
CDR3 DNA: TGCGCCAGCAGCCAAAATTGGGGACTTTCCAGCGAGCAGTACTTC

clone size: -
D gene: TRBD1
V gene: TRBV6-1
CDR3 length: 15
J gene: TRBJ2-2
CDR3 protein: CASSARTGSPGELFF
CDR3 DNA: TGTGCCAGCAGTGCCCGGACAGGCAGTCCCGGGGAGCTGTTTTTT

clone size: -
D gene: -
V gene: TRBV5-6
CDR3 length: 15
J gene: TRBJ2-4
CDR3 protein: CASSLADIAKNIQYF
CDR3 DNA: TGTGCCAGCAGCTTGGCAGATATAGCCAAAAACATTCAGTACTTC

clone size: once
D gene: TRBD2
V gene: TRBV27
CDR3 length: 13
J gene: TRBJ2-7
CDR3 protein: CASSFGLVYEQYF
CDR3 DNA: TGTGCCAGCAGTTTCGGACTAGTGTACGAGCAGTACTTC

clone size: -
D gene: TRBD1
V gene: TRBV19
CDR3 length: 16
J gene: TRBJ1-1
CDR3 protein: CASRTGTGWIGTEAFF
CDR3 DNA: TGTGCCAGTAGGACCGGGACAGGGTGGATCGGCACTGAAGCTTTCTTT

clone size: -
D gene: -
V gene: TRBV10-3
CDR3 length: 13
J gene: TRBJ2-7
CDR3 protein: CATWTETSYEQYF
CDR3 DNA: TGTGCCACGTGGACAGAAACATCCTACGAGCAGTACTTC

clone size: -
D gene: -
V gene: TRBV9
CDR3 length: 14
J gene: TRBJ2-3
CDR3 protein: CASSVAGVTDTQYF
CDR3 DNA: TGTGCCAGCAGCGTAGCGGGAGTTACAGATACGCAGTATTTT

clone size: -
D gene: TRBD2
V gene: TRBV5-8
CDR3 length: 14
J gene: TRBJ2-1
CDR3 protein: CASSLGASGVGQFF
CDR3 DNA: TGTGCCAGCAGCTTGGGTGCTAGCGGGGTTGGGCAGTTCTTC

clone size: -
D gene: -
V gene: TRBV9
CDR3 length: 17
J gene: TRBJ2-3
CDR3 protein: CASSARETRRNTDTQYF
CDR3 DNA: TGTGCCAGCAGCGCGAGGGAGACTCGACGGAACACAGATACGCAGTATTTT

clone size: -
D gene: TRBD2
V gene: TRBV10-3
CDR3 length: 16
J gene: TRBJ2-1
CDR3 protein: CAISESGLGTSWEQFF
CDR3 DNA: TGTGCCATCAGTGAGTCGGGACTAGGGACCTCATGGGAGCAGTTCTTC

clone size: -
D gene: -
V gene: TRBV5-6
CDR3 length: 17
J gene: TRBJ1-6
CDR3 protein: CASSLISSSTRNSPLHF
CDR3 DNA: TGTGCCAGCAGCTTGATAAGTAGCTCTACAAGAAATTCACCCCTCCACTTT

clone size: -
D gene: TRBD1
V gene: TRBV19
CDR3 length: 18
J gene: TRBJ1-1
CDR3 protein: CASSITAQGTWANTEAFF
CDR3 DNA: TGTGCCAGTAGTATCACCGCACAGGGGACGTGGGCTAACACTGAAGCTTTCTTT

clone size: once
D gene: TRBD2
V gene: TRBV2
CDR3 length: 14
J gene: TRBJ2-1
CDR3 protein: CASSMGGSGGEQFF
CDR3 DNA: TGTGCCAGCAGTATGGGCGGGAGCGGGGGTGAGCAGTTCTTC

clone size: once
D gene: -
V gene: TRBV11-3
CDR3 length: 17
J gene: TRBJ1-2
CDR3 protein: CASSLEIAGSRIYGYTF
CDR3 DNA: TGTGCCAGCAGCTTAGAAATAGCGGGGTCCAGGATCTATGGCTACACCTTC

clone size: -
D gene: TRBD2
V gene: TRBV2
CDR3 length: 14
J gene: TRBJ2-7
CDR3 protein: CASGGTSGAYEQYF
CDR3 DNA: TGTGCCAGCGGCGGGACTAGCGGCGCCTACGAGCAGTACTTC

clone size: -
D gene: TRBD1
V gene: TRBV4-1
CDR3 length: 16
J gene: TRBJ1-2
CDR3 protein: CASSPILRGTVYGYTF
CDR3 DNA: TGCGCCAGCAGCCCCATATTGCGCGGGACAGTTTATGGCTACACCTTC

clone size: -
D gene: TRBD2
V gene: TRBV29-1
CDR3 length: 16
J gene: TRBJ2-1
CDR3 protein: CSVEGGDFSSYNEQFF
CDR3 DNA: TGCAGCGTTGAGGGGGGGGACTTCAGCTCCTACAATGAGCAGTTCTTC

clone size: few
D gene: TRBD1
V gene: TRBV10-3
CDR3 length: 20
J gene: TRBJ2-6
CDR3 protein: CAISSSPRDRGTAGANVLTF
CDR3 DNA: TGTGCCATCAGTTCCTCTCCCCGGGACAGGGGGACCGCTGGGGCCAACGTCCTGACTTTC

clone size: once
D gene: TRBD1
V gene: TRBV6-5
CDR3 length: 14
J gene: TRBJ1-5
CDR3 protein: CASSRGQGDQPQHF
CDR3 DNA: TGTGCCAGCAGCCGGGGACAGGGCGATCAGCCCCAGCATTTT

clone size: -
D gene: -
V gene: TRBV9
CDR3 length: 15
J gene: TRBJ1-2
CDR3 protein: CASSPEGTANYGYTF
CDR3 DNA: TGTGCCAGCAGCCCCGAGGGTACAGCTAACTATGGCTACACCTTC

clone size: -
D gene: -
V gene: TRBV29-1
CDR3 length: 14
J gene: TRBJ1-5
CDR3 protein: CSVGTRNSNQPQHF
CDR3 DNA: TGCAGCGTTGGAACCAGGAACAGCAATCAGCCCCAGCATTTT

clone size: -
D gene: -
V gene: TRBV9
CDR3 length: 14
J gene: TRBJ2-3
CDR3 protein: CASSGREGGDTQYF
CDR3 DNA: TGTGCCAGCAGCGGACGGGAAGGGGGAGATACGCAGTATTTT

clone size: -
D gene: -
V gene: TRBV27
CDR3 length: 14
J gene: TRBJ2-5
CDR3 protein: CASSPLGTQETQYF
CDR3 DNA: TGTGCCAGCAGCCCGTTAGGGACACAAGAGACCCAGTACTTC

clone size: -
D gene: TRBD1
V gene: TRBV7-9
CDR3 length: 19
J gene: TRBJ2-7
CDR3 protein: CASSLSLGFLGQGSYEQYF
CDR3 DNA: TGTGCCAGCAGCTTATCCTTGGGATTTTTGGGACAGGGGAGCTACGAGCAGTACTTC

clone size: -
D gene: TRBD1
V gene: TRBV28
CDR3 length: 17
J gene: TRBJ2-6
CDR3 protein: CASSIGQGGSGANVLTF
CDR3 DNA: TGTGCCAGCAGTATCGGACAGGGGGGGTCTGGGGCCAACGTCCTGACTTTC

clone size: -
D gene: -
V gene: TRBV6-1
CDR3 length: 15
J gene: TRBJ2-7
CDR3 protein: CASSRNGGASSEQYF
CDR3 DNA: TGTGCCAGCAGCCGAAACGGGGGAGCCTCTTCCGAGCAGTACTTC

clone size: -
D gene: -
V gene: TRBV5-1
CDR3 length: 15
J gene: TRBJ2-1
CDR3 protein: CASSLVLGDYNEQFF
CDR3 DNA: TGCGCCAGCAGCTTGGTTCTCGGGGACTACAATGAGCAGTTCTTC

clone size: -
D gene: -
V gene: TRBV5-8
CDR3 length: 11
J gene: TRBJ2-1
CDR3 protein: CASSSRYEQFF
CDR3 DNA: TGTGCCAGCAGCTCCCGGTATGAGCAGTTCTTC

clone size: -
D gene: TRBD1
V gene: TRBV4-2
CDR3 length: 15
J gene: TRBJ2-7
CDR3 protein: CASSGETGGADEQYF
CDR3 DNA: TGTGCCAGCAGCGGTGAGACAGGGGGCGCGGACGAGCAGTACTTC

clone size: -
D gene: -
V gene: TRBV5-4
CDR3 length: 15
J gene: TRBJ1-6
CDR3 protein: CASSQIGVGNSPLHF
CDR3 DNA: TGTGCCAGCAGCCAAATAGGGGTGGGAAATTCACCCCTCCACTTT

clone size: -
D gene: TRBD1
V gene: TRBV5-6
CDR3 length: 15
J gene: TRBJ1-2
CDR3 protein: CASSKTGSPNYGYTF
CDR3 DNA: TGTGCCAGCAGCAAGACAGGGTCCCCTAACTATGGCTACACCTTC

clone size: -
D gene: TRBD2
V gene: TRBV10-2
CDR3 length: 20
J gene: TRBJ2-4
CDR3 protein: CASSESGTSGSGGAKNIQYF
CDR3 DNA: TGCGCCAGCAGTGAGTCAGGGACTAGCGGGAGTGGAGGAGCCAAAAACATTCAGTACTTC

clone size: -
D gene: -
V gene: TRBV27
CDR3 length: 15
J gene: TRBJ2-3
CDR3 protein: CASSLGGASTDTQYF
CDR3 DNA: TGTGCCAGCAGTTTAGGCGGGGCTAGCACAGATACGCAGTATTTT

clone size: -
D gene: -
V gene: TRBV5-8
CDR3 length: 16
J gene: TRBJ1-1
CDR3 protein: CASSLDVLGGNTEAFF
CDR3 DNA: TGTGCCAGCAGCTTGGACGTGTTAGGGGGAAACACTGAAGCTTTCTTT

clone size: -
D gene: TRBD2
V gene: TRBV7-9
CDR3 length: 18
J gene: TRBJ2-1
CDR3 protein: CASSLELSTSGKDNEQFF
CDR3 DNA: TGTGCCAGCAGCTTAGAGCTGTCCACTAGCGGGAAGGACAATGAGCAGTTCTTC

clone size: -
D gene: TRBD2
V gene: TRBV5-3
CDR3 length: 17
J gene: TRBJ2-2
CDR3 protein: CARSSTPGAGGTGELFF
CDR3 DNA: TGTGCCAGAAGCTCCACCCCAGGAGCGGGAGGAACCGGGGAGCTGTTTTTT

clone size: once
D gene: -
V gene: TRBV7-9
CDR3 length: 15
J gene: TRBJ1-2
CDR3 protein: CASSLAFSGVDGYTF
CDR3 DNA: TGTGCCAGCAGCTTAGCCTTTTCAGGGGTGGATGGCTACACCTTC

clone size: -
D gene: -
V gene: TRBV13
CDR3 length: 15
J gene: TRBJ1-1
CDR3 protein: CASSLVGRPNTEAFF
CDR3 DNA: TGTGCCAGCAGCTTAGTGGGCAGGCCGAACACTGAAGCTTTCTTT

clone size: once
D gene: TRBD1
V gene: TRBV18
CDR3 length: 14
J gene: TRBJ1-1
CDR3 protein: CASSPSEGAPEAFF
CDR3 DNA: TGTGCCAGCTCACCATCGGAGGGGGCCCCTGAAGCTTTCTTT

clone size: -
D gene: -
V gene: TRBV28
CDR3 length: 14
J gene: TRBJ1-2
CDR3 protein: CASSYGGQSYGYTF
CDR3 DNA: TGTGCCAGCAGTTACGGGGGGCAATCCTATGGCTACACCTTC

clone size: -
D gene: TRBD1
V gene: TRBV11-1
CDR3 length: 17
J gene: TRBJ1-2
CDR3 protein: CASSPIVNRGKSYGYTF
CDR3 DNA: TGTGCCAGCAGCCCTATTGTTAACAGGGGAAAGAGCTATGGCTACACCTTC

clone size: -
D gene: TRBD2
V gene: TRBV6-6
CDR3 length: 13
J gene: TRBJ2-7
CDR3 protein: CASSYSRGAEQYF
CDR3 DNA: TGTGCCAGCAGTTACTCGCGGGGGGCCGAGCAGTACTTC

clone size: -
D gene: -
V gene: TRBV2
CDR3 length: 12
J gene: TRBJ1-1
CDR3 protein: CASSERGTEAFF
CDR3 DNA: TGTGCCAGCAGTGAAAGGGGCACTGAAGCTTTCTTT

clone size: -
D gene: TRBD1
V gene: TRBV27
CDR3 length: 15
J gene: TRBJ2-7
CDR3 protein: CASSLSTGQVYEQYF
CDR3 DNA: TGTGCCAGCAGTTTATCGACAGGGCAGGTCTACGAGCAGTACTTC

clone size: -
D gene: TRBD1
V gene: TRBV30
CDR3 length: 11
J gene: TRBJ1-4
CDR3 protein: CAWSGGQGVFF
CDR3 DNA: TGTGCCTGGAGTGGGGGACAGGGAGTGTTTTTT

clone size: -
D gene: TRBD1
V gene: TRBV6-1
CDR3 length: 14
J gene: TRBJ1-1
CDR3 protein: CASSPRQGDTEAFF
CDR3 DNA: TGTGCCAGCAGTCCCCGACAGGGTGACACTGAAGCTTTCTTT

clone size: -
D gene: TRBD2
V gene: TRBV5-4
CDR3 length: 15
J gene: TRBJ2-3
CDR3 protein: CASSLGGRGSGTQYF
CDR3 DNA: TGTGCCAGCAGCTTGGGCGGGAGAGGTTCAGGTACGCAGTATTTT

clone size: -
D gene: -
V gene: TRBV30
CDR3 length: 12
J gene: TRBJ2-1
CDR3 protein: CAWAHSAGARIF
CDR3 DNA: TGTGCCTGGGCTCATAGCGCCGGAGCCCGGATCTTC